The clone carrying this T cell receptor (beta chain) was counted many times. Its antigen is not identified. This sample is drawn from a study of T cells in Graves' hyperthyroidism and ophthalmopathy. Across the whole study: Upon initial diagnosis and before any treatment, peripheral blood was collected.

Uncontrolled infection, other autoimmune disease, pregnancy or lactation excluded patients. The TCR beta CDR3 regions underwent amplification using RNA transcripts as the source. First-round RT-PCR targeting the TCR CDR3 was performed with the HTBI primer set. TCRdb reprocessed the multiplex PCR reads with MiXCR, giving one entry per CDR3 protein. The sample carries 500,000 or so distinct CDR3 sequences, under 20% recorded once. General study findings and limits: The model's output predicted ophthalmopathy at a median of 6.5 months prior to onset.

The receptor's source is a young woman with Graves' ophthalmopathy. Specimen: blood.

The CDR3 coding sequence is TGTGCCAGCAGCTTGAATAGTTTTGGTGAGCAGTTCTTC. Its translation is CASSLNSFGEQFF. V usage is TRBV7-3 and J usage is TRBJ2-1; D remains unclear. This CDR3 region has 13 residues. Germline V CDR1 and CDR2: SGHTA, FQGTGA. Trimming cost V 3 bases and J 9 bases, with 12 bases left between them.